The 12 T cell receptor beta chains below come from one sample, sequenced in a study of blood T cell repertoires in COVID-19. Repertoires were generated with immunoSEQ multiplex PCR, while TCRdb's copy carries only in-frame clones and drops some. The profile shows around 160,000 clones, approximately 78% of them singletons. The source material was peripheral blood. These receptors came from a human donor with acute or convalescent COVID-19. The donor label of this sample is uncertain.

This rearrangement joins TRBV7-3 to TRBJ1-1; D is perhaps TRBD1 (6 bases). Trimming left V 6 bases short and J 5 bases short, with 25 bases between. This CDR3 region has 17 residues. CDR1 and CDR2 (germline): SGHTA, FQGTGA. This CDR3 is CASSPRAGANGGTEAFF. For the CDR3, the DNA is TGTGCCAGCAGTCCGAGGGCAGGGGCTAATGGAGGAACTGAAGCTTTCTTT.

The V call is TRBV6-5, the J call TRBJ1-6; D unclear. Germline CDR1 is MNHEY and CDR2 is SVGAGI. The germline V and J ends were trimmed by 7 bases and 0 bases, with 10 bases remaining between them. The CDR3 runs 15 residues. The CDR3 is CASTPRSSYNSPLHF. CDR3 coding DNA: TGTGCCAGCACTCCGCGGAGCTCCTATAATTCACCCCTCCACTTT.

The V and J genes are TRBV11-2 and TRBJ1-1, with D possibly matching TRBD1 (6 bases). The CDR3 spans 13 residues. Looked up from germline, CDR1 is SGHAT and CDR2 is FQNNGV. With 10 bases removed from V and 1 base from J, the gap between germline ends came to 13 bases. CDR3 in DNA: TGTGCCACCCTGGACAGAAAGAACACTGAAGCTTTCTTT. This encodes CATLDRKNTEAFF.

This clone occurred a few times. This sample includes further DNA sequences coding for the same CDR3. The chain recombines TRBV15 with TRBJ1-5; TRBD1 is a possible D gene (6 bases). The CDR3 length is 15 residues. Germline V lookup: CDR1 LNHNV, CDR2 YYDKDF (reference sequence). Trimming cost V 5 bases and J 2 bases, with 13 bases left between them. The CDR3 DNA reads as TGTGCCACCAGCCGGGATCCAGGGGGCAATCAGCCCCAGCATTTT. It codes for CATSRDPGGNQPQHF.

The chain employs TRBV21-1 and TRBJ2-2; the DNA was not compared with TRBD1, the D call given in the table. TRBV21-1 is a pseudogene. This CDR3 comprises 15 residues. The CDR3 loop is CASSVQGTNTGELFF. The CDR3 DNA is TGTGCCAGCAGCGTACAGGGGACGAACACCGGGGAGCTGTTTTTT.

V usage is TRBV7-9 and J usage is TRBJ1-2; 7 nucleotides align to TRBD1. The CDR3 has 13 residues. With 4 bases clipped from V and 4 bases from J, the junction kept 3 bases outside the gene matches. Per the germline V gene, CDR1 is SEHNR and CDR2 is FQNEAQ (reference sequence). This CDR3 is CASSSRQGYGYTF. DNA for the CDR3: TGTGCCAGCAGCTCCAGACAGGGCTATGGCTACACCTTC.

This chain links TRBV11-2 with TRBJ1-2; no clear D. The CDR3 is 13 residues long. V dropped 3 bases and J dropped 8 bases, with 13 bases sitting between them. CDR1 SGHAT and CDR2 FQNNGV come from the germline V gene. The CDR3 nucleotides are TGTGCCAGCAGCTTCGATGGAGTGGAGGGCTACACCTTC. Encoded protein: CASSFDGVEGYTF.

The chain joins TRBV18 to TRBJ2-7; 8 bases line up with TRBD1. The CDR3 consists of 18 residues. Germline loops: CDR1 KGHSH, CDR2 LQKENI. V lost 4 bases to trimming and J lost 5 bases; unmatched junction nucleotides: 19. The CDR3 loop reads CASSLKAPGTGSTNEQYF. Here the CDR3 DNA reads TGTGCCAGCTCACTGAAAGCCCCCGGGACAGGTAGTACGAACGAGCAGTACTTC.

V gene TRBV5-1 combines with J gene TRBJ2-5; D possibly corresponds to TRBD1 (6 bases). The V end was cut by 4 bases, the J end by 5 bases, with 18 bases between. There are 15 residues in the CDR3. CDR1 is SGHRS and CDR2 is YFSETQ in the germline V gene. The CDR3 loop reads CASSIGSQGLETQYF. DNA for the CDR3: TGCGCCAGCAGCATTGGCTCCCAGGGGTTGGAGACCCAGTACTTC.

V is TRBV13 and J is TRBJ2-1; 7 nucleotides agree with TRBD2. The length of the CDR3 is 16 residues. Germline CDR1 is PRHDT and CDR2 is FYEKMQ (reference sequence). V gave up 1 base and J gave up 6 bases; unmatched junction bases: 9. Here the CDR3 DNA reads TGTGCCAGCAGCTTAGCGGGGGGAGACAGAGGCAATGAGCAGTTCTTC. Encoded protein: CASSLAGGDRGNEQFF.

This CDR3 reads CASSPGLENEQFF. The CDR3 DNA sequence: TGCGCCAGCAGCCCGGGACTAGAAAATGAGCAGTTCTTC. The J gene is TRBJ2-1, the V gene TRBV5-1; 8 bases are shared with TRBD2. Losses at the gene ends were 4 bases for V and 7 bases for J; bases not matched to a gene: 4. This CDR3 spans 13 amino acids. Looked up from germline, CDR1 is SGHRS and CDR2 is YFSETQ.

The J gene is TRBJ1-6, the V gene TRBV28, with 11 bases lining up with TRBD1. This CDR3 contains 15 residues. Germline V gene lookup returns CDR1 MDHEN and CDR2 SYDVKM. Trimming removed 6 bases from V and 8 bases from J; junction bases left unmatched: 6. CDR3: CASRELGQGDSPLHF. The CDR3 DNA follows: TGTGCCAGCAGAGAACTGGGACAGGGGGATTCACCCCTCCACTTT.